The rows below give T cell receptor beta chains drawn from one sample of a study of Graves' ophthalmopathy and Graves' hyperthyroidism. TCRdb reprocessed the multiplex PCR reads with MiXCR, giving one entry per CDR3 protein. The data show a few hundred thousand distinct CDR3 sequences, 39% seen once. What was sequenced was peripheral blood or thyroid tissue (not recorded which). These receptors were taken from an adult man with Graves' hyperthyroidism. The CDR3 runs from the conserved cysteine through the conserved F or W. The D gene is left open where the match is weak. Clone size is not always given. Where it is, it says once, few, many or a class for expanded clones.

clone size	D gene	V gene	J gene	CDR3 DNA	CDR3 protein
many	.	TRBV2	TRBJ2-5	TGTGCCAGCACCTTCCAAGAGACCCAGTACTTC	CASTFQETQYF
many	TRBD2	TRBV15	TRBJ2-7	TGTGCCACCAGCAGAGATCTAGCGGGAGGCATCGAGCAGTACTTC	CATSRDLAGGIEQYF
many	.	TRBV2	TRBJ1-3	TGTGCCAGCTGGGGACACCCGAGCTCTGGAAACACCATATATTTT	CASWGHPSSGNTIYF
.	.	TRBV12-3/TRBV12-4	TRBJ1-1	TGTGCCAGCAGTTCCCGCGATATCGACCCTTCCTTGAACGCTGAAGCTTTCTTT	CASSSRDIDPSLNAEAFF
.	.	TRBV2	TRBJ2-1	TGTGCCAGCAGTGAATTGCACACCTACAATGAGCAGTTCTTC	CASSELHTYNEQFF
few	TRBD2	TRBV29-1	TRBJ2-2	TGCAGCGTTGGAGAGCGGGGCTCCGGGGAGCTGTTTTTT	CSVGERGSGELFF
.	TRBD1	TRBV25-1	TRBJ2-7	TGTGCCAGCCGAGGGGGACAGGGGTACGAGCAGTACTTC	CASRGGQGYEQYF
once	TRBD2	TRBV29-1	TRBJ2-7	TGCAGCGTTGGGACTAGCGGGGTCTACGAGCAGTACTTC	CSVGTSGVYEQYF
.	TRBD1	TRBV5-6	TRBJ1-1	TGTGCCAGCAGCTTGGGGACAGGGGGTTACACTGAAGCTTTCTTT	CASSLGTGGYTEAFF
.	TRBD1	TRBV7-9	TRBJ1-1	TGTGCCAGCAGCTTAGTGGGCAGGGGGCTTGATGACACTGAAGCTTTCTTT	CASSLVGRGLDDTEAFF
many	.	TRBV7-7	TRBJ2-2	TGTGCTAGCACCCTGACACCGAACACCGGGGAGCTGTTTTTT	CASTLTPNTGELFF
few	.	TRBV7-8	TRBJ2-1	TGTGCCAGCAGCGTCACCACCTACAATGAGCAGTTCTTC	CASSVTTYNEQFF
.	.	TRBV20-1	TRBJ2-7	TGCAGTGCGAGAGGCAGGGCCCCCTACGAGCAGTGCTTC	CSARGRAPYEQCF
few	.	TRBV27	TRBJ2-5	TGTGCCAGCAGCCCCGGGGCTAGCCCCCCTCTGGGGACCCAGTACTTC	CASSPGASPPLGTQYF
.	TRBD1	TRBV10-3	TRBJ2-7	TGTGCCATCAGTGAGGCCGGGACAGGGGAACTCTACGAGCAGTACTTC	CAISEAGTGELYEQYF
.	.	TRBV10-2	TRBJ2-3	TGCGCCAGCAGTGGGGGCGTACCTAGCACAGATACGCAGTATTTT	CASSGGVPSTDTQYF
.	TRBD2	TRBV7-8	TRBJ2-1	TGTGCCAGCATAAAGCGGGGGACCATAAATGAGCAGTTCTTC	CASIKRGTINEQFF
.	TRBD1	TRBV19	TRBJ1-2	TGTGCCAGTAGCGAGGAAAACATGGACAGGGGCTACACCTTC	CASSEENMDRGYTF
.	TRBD1	TRBV29-1	TRBJ2-7	TGCAGCAGGGGACAGGGTAGCTCCTACGAGCAGTACTTC	CSRGQGSSYEQYF
many	.	TRBV12-3/TRBV12-4	TRBJ2-5	TGTGCCAGCAGGGGGGTAGGGGAAGAGACCCAGTACTTC	CASRGVGEETQYF
.	TRBD2	TRBV9	TRBJ2-7	TGTGCCAGCAGCCAGACTAGCGGGGGGGCTCTCGAGCAGTACTTC	CASSQTSGGALEQYF
many	TRBD2	TRBV5-1	TRBJ2-7	TGCGCCAGCAGCTCTATAGCGGGACGCTCCTACGAGCAGTACTTC	CASSSIAGRSYEQYF
many	.	TRBV7-9	TRBJ1-1	TGTGCCAGCAGCTTAGGAGGCGGATGGGGCACTGAAGCTTTCTTT	CASSLGGGWGTEAFF
many	.	TRBV10-1	TRBJ1-1	TGCGCCAGCAGAGGGGCCTTGAACACTGAAGCTTTCTTT	CASRGALNTEAFF
once	.	TRBV29-1	TRBJ1-1	TGCAGCCAAGTTCGGGGGTTGGGAACTGAAGCTTTCTTT	CSQVRGLGTEAFF
many	.	TRBV25-1	TRBJ2-7	TGTGCCAGCAGTGAAGGTCGATCCGAGCAGTACTTC	CASSEGRSEQYF
.	.	TRBV10-2	TRBJ2-3	TGCGCCAGCAGCTACACATTCCCCGGCGCAGATACGCAGTATTTT	CASSYTFPGADTQYF
many	TRBD1	TRBV12-5	TRBJ2-7	TGTGCTAGTGGTACAGGGGGGTATTACGAGCAGTACTTC	CASGTGGYYEQYF
.	TRBD2	TRBV7-7	TRBJ2-5	TGTGCTAGCGGACTAGCGGGAGAAGAGACCCAGTACTTC	CASGLAGEETQYF
many	TRBD1	TRBV10-3	TRBJ1-4	TGTGCCATCAGCCCCGACAGGGAAGATCGGTTGTTTTTT	CAISPDREDRLFF
.	.	TRBV12-3/TRBV12-4	TRBJ1-5	TGTGCCAGCAGTTTAGCTTCGGGGTTACAAGAGACCCAGCATTTT	CASSLASGLQETQHF
.	TRBD1	TRBV29-1	TRBJ2-3	TGCAGCGTGGGGACAGACTACACAGATACGCAGTATTTT	CSVGTDYTDTQYF
.	TRBD1	TRBV29-1	TRBJ2-5	TGCAGCAGCCAGACAGGGGGAGAGACCCAGTACTTC	CSSQTGGETQYF
.	.	TRBV7-4	TRBJ1-2	TGTGCCAGTGGTATAGTCATACCGGGCAACTATGGCTACACCTTC	CASGIVIPGNYGYTF
.	TRBD1	TRBV20-1	TRBJ2-2	TGCAGCGGAAGGACAGGGGGGGAGCTGTTTTTT	CSGRTGGELFF
many	.	TRBV24-1	TRBJ2-2	TGTGCCACCAGTGATCCCAGGGATAACACCGGGGAGCTGTTTTTT	CATSDPRDNTGELFF
.	.	TRBV4-1	TRBJ1-2	TGCGCCAGCAGCCAAGTGAAGGGGGTTAACTATGGCTACACCTTC	CASSQVKGVNYGYTF
.	TRBD1	TRBV7-8	TRBJ2-3	TGTGCCAGCAGCTACGACAGGGTATTCACAGATACGCAGTATTTT	CASSYDRVFTDTQYF
many	.	TRBV7-6	TRBJ2-7	TGTGCCAGCGGCCCCGTGAGCTCCTACGAGCAGTACTTC	CASGPVSSYEQYF
.	.	TRBV28	TRBJ1-4	TGTGCCAGCAGTTTAGAGGGGAAGAATGAAAAACTGTTTTTT	CASSLEGKNEKLFF
.	TRBD1	TRBV7-9	TRBJ1-3	TGTGCCAGCAGCACCGTCGGACAGGGCGGCTCTGGAAGCACCATATATTTT	CASSTVGQGGSGSTIYF
many	TRBD2	TRBV20-1	TRBJ2-7	TGCAGTGCTAGACCTACTAGCGGGAGGGCTAGGGACGAGCAGTACTTC	CSARPTSGRARDEQYF
.	.	TRBV2	TRBJ1-4	TGTGCCAGCTCACCACCGGGAGGTCTGGCGGGTGAAAAACTGTTTTTT	CASSPPGGLAGEKLFF
.	.	TRBV5-5	TRBJ2-7	TGTGCCAGCAGCTCGGAGCCGGGGCAGGGAGGCTACGAGCAGTACTTC	CASSSEPGQGGYEQYF
many	.	TRBV7-9	TRBJ2-1	TGTGCCAGCAGCCCCGGACTAGGGGGCGATGAGCAGTTCTTC	CASSPGLGGDEQFF
many	.	TRBV29-1	TRBJ1-4	TGCAGCGTTGTGGGTTCTAATGAAAAACTGTTTTTT	CSVVGSNEKLFF
.	.	TRBV27	TRBJ1-2	TGTGCCAGCAGTTTATCGGGCTACGGGGGCTCGAACTATGGCTACACCTTC	CASSLSGYGGSNYGYTF
.	.	TRBV7-3	TRBJ2-1	TGTGCCAGCAGCCCCTCCCGGAGGGGCGGGAATGAGCAGTTCTTC	CASSPSRRGGNEQFF
many	.	TRBV29-1	TRBJ1-1	TGCAGCGTTGAAGGTTATGGGGCCAACACTGAAGCTTTCTTT	CSVEGYGANTEAFF
many	TRBD1	TRBV10-2	TRBJ1-1	TGCGCCAGCAAGACAGGGGGCGCGACTGAAGCTTTCTTT	CASKTGGATEAFF
many	TRBD2	TRBV20-1	TRBJ2-7	TGCAGTGCTAGATGCTGGGAGGGTAGCTCCTACGAGCAGTACTTC	CSARCWEGSSYEQYF